The source of this T cell receptor (beta chain) is a study of cytomegalovirus exposure and HLA in healthy donors. V trimming: 1 base; J trimming: 6 bases; junction bases outside the gene matches: 12. Looked up from germline, CDR1 is MDHEN and CDR2 is SYDVKM. The CDR3 consists of 18 residues. The PCR ran on 60 Vbeta and 13 Jbeta primers. The table came from immunoSEQ multiplex PCR; TCRdb's copy has only in-frame clones and leaves some out. The sample includes 100,000 to 150,000 clones, around three quarters seen only once; the top ten take 6.3%. The source is a middle-aged woman in good health and CMV-seronegative. Specimen: PBMCs. This rearrangement joins TRBV28 to TRBJ2-2; 9 bases map to TRBD2. The CDR3 is CASSLSPRGGRASGELFF. The DNA for the CDR3 is TGTGCCAGCAGTTTATCCCCGAGGGGCGGGAGGGCCTCCGGGGAGCTGTTTTTT. The entire variable domain, with the rest obtained from reference TRBV28 and TRBJ2-2, is as follows: DVKVTQSSRYLVKRTGEKVFLECVQDMDHENMFWYRQDPGLGLRLIYFSYDVKMKEKGDIPEGYSVSREKKERFSLILESASTNQTSMYLCASSLSPRGGRASGELFFGEGSRLTVL.